The rows below give T cell receptor beta chains drawn from one sample of a study of blood T cell repertoires in COVID-19. Libraries were prepared by immunoSEQ multiplex PCR; TCRdb keeps only in-frame clonotypes and omits some of them. The sample gives roughly 130,000 clones, roughly 83% of which show up once; 15% to 20% is in the top ten. Input material: peripheral blood. Source of these receptors: a woman in her fifties or sixties with acute or convalescent COVID-19. CDR3s include the opening cysteine and the closing phenylalanine or tryptophan. The order of the fields is V gene, J gene, clone size, D gene, CDR3 DNA, CDR3 protein. A D gene is named only where the DNA matches it firmly. Size values are once, few and many counts, or a class for expanded clones, and some rows have none.

V: TRBV3-1/TRBV3-2; J: TRBJ1-4; size: NA; D: TRBD1; DNA: TGTGCCAGCAGCCGCGGACAGGTGTGGAATGAAAAACTGTTTTTT; CDR3: CASSRGQVWNEKLFF
V: TRBV2; J: TRBJ1-1; size: NA; D: NA; DNA: TGTGCCAGCAAGGGGGGGACTGAAGCTTTCTTT; CDR3: CASKGGTEAFF
V: TRBV7-8; J: TRBJ2-7; size: few; D: TRBD1; DNA: TGTGCCAGCAGACTTACAGGGGGCTCCGACGAGCAGTACTTC; CDR3: CASRLTGGSDEQYF
V: TRBV2; J: TRBJ2-4; size: NA; D: TRBD1; DNA: TGTGCCAGCAGTGAGGTGGGACAGGCTCCCAAAAACATTCAGTACTTC; CDR3: CASSEVGQAPKNIQYF
V: TRBV7-9; J: TRBJ1-2; size: NA; D: NA; DNA: TGTGCCAGCAGCTTAGAGGGGGATGGCTACACCTTC; CDR3: CASSLEGDGYTF
V: TRBV2; J: TRBJ1-1; size: NA; D: NA; DNA: TGTGCCAGCAGTGATCCAGGGGCCGGGAACACTGAAGCTTTCTTT; CDR3: CASSDPGAGNTEAFF
V: TRBV27; J: TRBJ2-3; size: NA; D: NA; DNA: TGTGCCAGCAGCTTTAAACACAACACAGATACGCAGTATTTT; CDR3: CASSFKHNTDTQYF
V: TRBV6-5; J: TRBJ1-1; size: NA; D: NA; DNA: TGTGCCAGCATCCCTTATGTGAACACTGAAGCTTTCTTT; CDR3: CASIPYVNTEAFF
V: TRBV5-1; J: TRBJ1-6; size: NA; D: NA; DNA: TGCGCCAGCAGCCCGGAGGGTCCGAATAATTCACCCCTCCACTTT; CDR3: CASSPEGPNNSPLHF
V: TRBV24-1; J: TRBJ2-3; size: NA; D: TRBD2; DNA: TGTGCCACCAGCAAGGTCCCCCCGACTAGCGGGGGCGCAGATACGCAGTATTTT; CDR3: CATSKVPPTSGGADTQYF
V: TRBV15; J: TRBJ2-6; size: NA; D: TRBD2; DNA: TGTGCCACCAGCCCGCAAGCGGGGGGTTTATCTGGGGCCAACGTCCTGACTTTC; CDR3: CATSPQAGGLSGANVLTF
V: TRBV4-1; J: TRBJ1-2; size: NA; D: TRBD1; DNA: TGCGCCAGCAGCCTCACCTCTTACAGGGGTGAATCGGACTATGGCTACACCTTC; CDR3: CASSLTSYRGESDYGYTF
V: TRBV6-5; J: TRBJ2-3; size: NA; D: NA; DNA: TGTGCCAGCAGCCATAGTAGTTTCGATACGCAGTATTTT; CDR3: CASSHSSFDTQYF
V: TRBV6-5; J: TRBJ1-5; size: once; D: TRBD1; DNA: TGTGCCAGCAGAGAGGGGACAGGAGTTCAGCCCCAGCATTTT; CDR3: CASREGTGVQPQHF
V: TRBV12-3/TRBV12-4; J: TRBJ1-2; size: NA; D: NA; DNA: TGTGCCAGCAGCGGAGGGGGGGCGCAAGGCTACACCTTC; CDR3: CASSGGGAQGYTF
V: TRBV3-1/TRBV3-2; J: TRBJ2-1; size: NA; D: TRBD1; DNA: TGTGCCAGCAGCCAGGACAGGGGGATCGGTGAGCAGTTCTTC; CDR3: CASSQDRGIGEQFF
V: TRBV3-1/TRBV3-2; J: TRBJ2-7; size: NA; D: TRBD1; DNA: TGTGCCAGCAGCCATCCGGGACAGCGAACCTACGAGCAGTACTTC; CDR3: CASSHPGQRTYEQYF
V: TRBV11-3; J: TRBJ2-1; size: NA; D: TRBD2; DNA: TGTGCCAGCAGCGCAACCGGGACTAACCGAAATGAGCAGTTCTTC; CDR3: CASSATGTNRNEQFF
V: TRBV6-5; J: TRBJ2-3; size: NA; D: TRBD2; DNA: TGTGCCAGCACCGGACTAGTCACAGATACGCAGTATTTT; CDR3: CASTGLVTDTQYF
V: TRBV5-1; J: TRBJ2-5; size: once; D: TRBD1; DNA: TGCGCCAGCAGCTTGGTCGCAGGGGGCGCACCCGGGGAGACCCAGTACTTC; CDR3: CASSLVAGGAPGETQYF
V: TRBV19; J: TRBJ2-1; size: NA; D: NA; DNA: TGTGCCAGTACCCAAAGGGGGGGGCCCGCGGGCAATGAGCAGTTCTTC; CDR3: CASTQRGGPAGNEQFF
V: TRBV7-9; J: TRBJ2-7; size: once; D: TRBD1; DNA: TGTGCCAGCAGCTTCCAGGGGGCGTACGAGCAGTACTTC; CDR3: CASSFQGAYEQYF
V: TRBV6-1; J: TRBJ2-6; size: NA; D: NA; DNA: TGTGCCAGCAGTGCCCCAGGGACAACTGGGGCCAACGTCCTGACTTTC; CDR3: CASSAPGTTGANVLTF
V: TRBV7-8; J: TRBJ2-1; size: NA; D: TRBD2; DNA: TGTGCCAGCAGCTTAACCTCGGGGGGCTCCTACAATGAGCAGTTCTTC; CDR3: CASSLTSGGSYNEQFF
V: TRBV5-5; J: TRBJ1-2; size: few; D: TRBD1; DNA: TGTGCCAGCAGACCGACAGGGGACTATGGCTACACCTTC; CDR3: CASRPTGDYGYTF
V: TRBV11-2; J: TRBJ1-6; size: NA; D: NA; DNA: TGTGCCAGCAGCTTAGTGCGTAATTCACCCCTCCACTTT; CDR3: CASSLVRNSPLHF
V: TRBV28; J: TRBJ1-3; size: NA; D: NA; DNA: TGTGCCAGCACCCTAAGGGAGGGGAACTCTGGAAACACCATATATTTT; CDR3: CASTLREGNSGNTIYF
V: TRBV7-9; J: TRBJ2-2; size: NA; D: TRBD1; DNA: TGTGCCAGCAGCCTGCCGACAGGGAGTGCCGGGGAGCTGTTTTTT; CDR3: CASSLPTGSAGELFF
V: TRBV7-2; J: TRBJ2-1; size: NA; D: NA; DNA: TGTGCCAGCAGCCCGTTAGGGGGTTCCTCCTACAATGAGCAGTTCTTC; CDR3: CASSPLGGSSYNEQFF
V: TRBV5-1; J: TRBJ2-6; size: once; D: TRBD1; DNA: TGCGCCAGCAGACAGGGGGCGTCTGGGGCCAACGTCCTGACTTTC; CDR3: CASRQGASGANVLTF
V: TRBV2; J: TRBJ2-1; size: NA; D: TRBD2; DNA: TGTGCCAGCAGTGCGTTAGCGGGGGGTCCTATCTACAATGAGCAGTTCTTC; CDR3: CASSALAGGPIYNEQFF
V: TRBV11-2; J: TRBJ2-4; size: NA; D: TRBD2; DNA: TGTGCCAGCAACTTAGATGTGATGGCGGGGGGGCCTTCTGAAAACATTCAGTACTTC; CDR3: CASNLDVMAGGPSENIQYF
V: TRBV30; J: TRBJ1-4; size: NA; D: NA; DNA: TGTGCCTGGAGTAGAGGGGGGGCTACTGAAAAACTGTTTTTT; CDR3: CAWSRGGATEKLFF
V: TRBV30; J: TRBJ1-4; size: NA; D: NA; DNA: TGTGCCTGTTGGGAGAGCGAAAAACTGTTTTTT; CDR3: CACWESEKLFF
V: TRBV19; J: TRBJ2-7; size: NA; D: NA; DNA: TGTGCCAGTAGTCAACAGTTGTCCTCCTACGAGCAGTACTTC; CDR3: CASSQQLSSYEQYF
V: TRBV5-4; J: TRBJ2-3; size: NA; D: NA; DNA: TGTGCCAGCAGCCCTGGGACAACTAGCACAGATACGCAGTATTTT; CDR3: CASSPGTTSTDTQYF
V: TRBV7-9; J: TRBJ1-4; size: NA; D: NA; DNA: TGTGCCAGCAGCTCGGGACATTATGAAAAACTGTTTTTT; CDR3: CASSSGHYEKLFF
V: TRBV5-1; J: TRBJ2-3; size: NA; D: TRBD2; DNA: TGCGCCAGCAGCTTGGTACTAGCGGGGACTACGGATACGCAGTATTTT; CDR3: CASSLVLAGTTDTQYF
V: TRBV28; J: TRBJ1-4; size: NA; D: NA; DNA: TGTGCCAGCAGTTTCCAGGGGACGACTAATGAAAAACTGTTTTTT; CDR3: CASSFQGTTNEKLFF
V: TRBV6-1; J: TRBJ1-1; size: few; D: NA; DNA: TGTGCCAGCAGTGAACCTATCCGGGTTCTGAACACTGAAGCTTTCTTT; CDR3: CASSEPIRVLNTEAFF
V: TRBV11-2; J: TRBJ2-7; size: NA; D: NA; DNA: TGTGCCAGCAGTGAGGGCTACGAGCAGTACTTC; CDR3: CASSEGYEQYF
V: TRBV28; J: TRBJ1-1; size: once; D: TRBD1; DNA: TGTGCCAGCAGCCCGGGGACAGGGAACACTGAAGCTTTCTTT; CDR3: CASSPGTGNTEAFF
V: TRBV7-8; J: TRBJ2-3; size: NA; D: NA; DNA: TGTGCCAGCAGCTCGTACACAGATACGCAGTATTTT; CDR3: CASSSYTDTQYF
V: TRBV11-1; J: TRBJ1-1; size: once; D: NA; DNA: TGTGCCAGCAGCTTTGTGGAGGGAGGGACTGAAGCTTTCTTT; CDR3: CASSFVEGGTEAFF
V: TRBV19; J: TRBJ1-3; size: NA; D: NA; DNA: TGTGCCAGTAGTACCCAACAACAAATCTCTGGAAACACCATATATTTT; CDR3: CASSTQQQISGNTIYF
V: TRBV6-6; J: TRBJ1-2; size: NA; D: TRBD1; DNA: TGTGCCAGCAGCCGAGATCGGACAGGGGGATATGGCTACACCTTC; CDR3: CASSRDRTGGYGYTF
V: TRBV29-1; J: TRBJ1-2; size: NA; D: TRBD1; DNA: TGCAGCGGACAGGGGGCGTTTGACTATGGCTACACCTTC; CDR3: CSGQGAFDYGYTF
V: TRBV2; J: TRBJ1-5; size: NA; D: TRBD1; DNA: TGTGCCAGCGGATTGGGACAGCCGAATCAGCCCCAGCATTTT; CDR3: CASGLGQPNQPQHF
V: TRBV11-2; J: TRBJ2-2; size: NA; D: TRBD1; DNA: TGTGCCAGCAGCCCTGGGACAGGGGTCACCGGGGAGCTGTTTTTT; CDR3: CASSPGTGVTGELFF
V: TRBV6-5; J: TRBJ2-2; size: NA; D: NA; DNA: TGTGCCAGCAGTTACTCGAGGATTGAGGGGGCCGGGGAGCTGTTTTTT; CDR3: CASSYSRIEGAGELFF
V: TRBV24-1; J: TRBJ2-7; size: NA; D: TRBD1; DNA: TGTGCCACCAGTGATCGGGACAGGGGTCCCTACGAGCAGTACTTC; CDR3: CATSDRDRGPYEQYF
V: TRBV7-9; J: TRBJ1-6; size: once; D: NA; DNA: TGTGCCAGCAGAAAAATGGGCGAATCACCCCTCCACTTT; CDR3: CASRKMGESPLHF
V: TRBV10-3; J: TRBJ1-3; size: NA; D: NA; DNA: TGTGCCATCAGTGGACAGGCTTTCTCTGGAAACACCATATATTTT; CDR3: CAISGQAFSGNTIYF
V: TRBV25-1; J: TRBJ1-1; size: NA; D: NA; DNA: TGTGCCAGCAGACAGGGATTGCGGTCTGAAGCTTTCTTT; CDR3: CASRQGLRSEAFF
V: TRBV30; J: TRBJ1-4; size: once; D: TRBD1; DNA: TGTGCCTGGAGGGACAGGCCGGAAGAAAAACTGTTTTTT; CDR3: CAWRDRPEEKLFF
V: TRBV18; J: TRBJ2-2; size: NA; D: TRBD2; DNA: TGTGCCAGCTCATCCTCTAGCGGGAAGAACACCGGGGAGCTGTTTTTT; CDR3: CASSSSSGKNTGELFF
V: TRBV28; J: TRBJ1-1; size: NA; D: NA; DNA: TGTGCCAGCGGACTCACTGAAGCTTTCTTT; CDR3: CASGLTEAFF
V: TRBV5-1; J: TRBJ1-5; size: NA; D: TRBD1; DNA: TGCGCCAGCAGCTTGAGGACAGGCGAGAGCAATCAGCCCCAGCATTTT; CDR3: CASSLRTGESNQPQHF